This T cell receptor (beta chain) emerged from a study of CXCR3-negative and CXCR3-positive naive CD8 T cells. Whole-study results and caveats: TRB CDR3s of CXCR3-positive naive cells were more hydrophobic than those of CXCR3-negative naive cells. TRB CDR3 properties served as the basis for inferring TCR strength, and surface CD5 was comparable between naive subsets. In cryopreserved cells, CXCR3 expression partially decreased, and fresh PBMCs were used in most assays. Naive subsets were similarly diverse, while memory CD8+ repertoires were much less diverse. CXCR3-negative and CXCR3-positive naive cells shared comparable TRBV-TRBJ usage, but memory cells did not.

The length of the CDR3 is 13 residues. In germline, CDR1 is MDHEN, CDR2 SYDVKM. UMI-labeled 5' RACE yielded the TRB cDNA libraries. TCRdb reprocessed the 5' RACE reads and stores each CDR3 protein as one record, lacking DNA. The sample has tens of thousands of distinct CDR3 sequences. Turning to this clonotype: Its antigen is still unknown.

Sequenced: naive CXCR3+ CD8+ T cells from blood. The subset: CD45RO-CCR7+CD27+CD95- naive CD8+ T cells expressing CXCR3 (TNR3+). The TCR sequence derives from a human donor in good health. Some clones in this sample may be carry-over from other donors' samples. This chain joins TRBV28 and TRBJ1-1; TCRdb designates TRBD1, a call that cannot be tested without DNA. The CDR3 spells CASSFGAVSEAFF.